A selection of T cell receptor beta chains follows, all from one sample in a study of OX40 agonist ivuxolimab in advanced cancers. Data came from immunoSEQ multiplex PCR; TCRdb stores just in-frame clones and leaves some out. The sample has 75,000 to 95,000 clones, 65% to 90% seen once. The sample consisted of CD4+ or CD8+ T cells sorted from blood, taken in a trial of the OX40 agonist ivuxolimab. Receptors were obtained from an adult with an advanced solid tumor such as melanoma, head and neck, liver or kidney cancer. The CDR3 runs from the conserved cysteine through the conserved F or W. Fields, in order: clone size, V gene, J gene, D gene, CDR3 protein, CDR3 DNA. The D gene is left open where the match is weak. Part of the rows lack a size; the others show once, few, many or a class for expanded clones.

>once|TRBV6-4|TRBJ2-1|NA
CASSDDLGLEQFF
TGTGCCAGCAGTGACGATCTGGGATTAGAGCAGTTCTTC
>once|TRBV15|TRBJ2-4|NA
CATTKSGGSGTKNIQYF
TGTGCCACCACCAAAAGCGGCGGGTCCGGGACCAAAAACATTCAGTACTTC
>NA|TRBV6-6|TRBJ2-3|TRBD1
CASRGTATDTQYF
TGTGCCAGCAGGGGGACAGCCACAGATACGCAGTATTTT
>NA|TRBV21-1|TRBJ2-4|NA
CASSKGADLAKNIQYF
TGTGCCAGCAGCAAAGGGGCGGATCTAGCCAAAAACATTCAGTACTTC
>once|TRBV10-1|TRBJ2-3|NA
CASSESWKRQQGTDTQYF
TGCGCCAGCAGTGAGTCGTGGAAGCGCCAACAAGGCACAGATACGCAGTATTTT
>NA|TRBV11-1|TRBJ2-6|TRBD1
CASSEQTGRANVLTF
TGTGCCAGCAGCGAACAGACAGGGAGGGCCAACGTCCTGACTTTC
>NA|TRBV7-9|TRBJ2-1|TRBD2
CASSLLGGGYYNEQFF
TGTGCCAGCAGCTTACTCGGCGGGGGGTATTACAATGAGCAGTTCTTC
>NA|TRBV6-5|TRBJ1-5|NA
CASSLRDTDQPQHF
TGTGCCAGCAGCCTCCGGGACACTGATCAGCCCCAGCATTTT
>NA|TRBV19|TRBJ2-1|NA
CASRGGGFNEQFF
TGTGCCAGTAGGGGAGGAGGGTTTAATGAGCAGTTCTTC
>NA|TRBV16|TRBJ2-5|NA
CASSQQETQYF
TGTGCCAGCAGCCAACAAGAGACCCAGTACTTC
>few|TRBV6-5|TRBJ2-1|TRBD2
CASSSGSSGTRGFF
TGTGCCAGCAGCTCAGGAAGTAGCGGGACCCGGGGGTTCTTC
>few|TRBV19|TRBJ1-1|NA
CASSIWDPEEKGEAFF
TGTGCCAGTAGTATTTGGGACCCGGAGGAGAAGGGTGAAGCTTTCTTT
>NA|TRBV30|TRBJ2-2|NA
CAWALLAGRGLTGELFF
TGTGCCTGGGCGCTTTTAGCCGGTCGGGGCCTTACCGGGGAGCTGTTTTTT
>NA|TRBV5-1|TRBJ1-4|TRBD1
CASSSQGGGSEKLFF
TGCGCCAGCAGCTCCCAGGGGGGGGGTTCCGAAAAACTGTTTTTT
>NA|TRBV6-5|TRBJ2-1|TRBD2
CASSYRAGGKHEQFF
TGTGCCAGCAGTTACAGAGCGGGGGGAAAGCATGAGCAGTTCTTC
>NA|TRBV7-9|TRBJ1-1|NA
CASSLGEGRNTEAFF
TGTGCCAGCAGCTTAGGAGAGGGCAGGAACACTGAAGCTTTCTTT
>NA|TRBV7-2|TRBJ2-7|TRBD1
CASSLGETGYYYEQYF
TGTGCCAGCAGCTTAGGGGAGACAGGGTATTACTACGAGCAGTACTTC
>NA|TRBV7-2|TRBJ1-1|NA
CASSFGLPNTEAFF
TGTGCCAGCAGCTTTGGGCTCCCGAACACTGAAGCTTTCTTT
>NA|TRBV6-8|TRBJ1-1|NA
CASSVRQSTEAFF
TGTGCCAGCAGTGTAAGACAGTCAACTGAAGCTTTCTTT
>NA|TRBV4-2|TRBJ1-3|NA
CASSLNRDSGNTIYF
TGTGCCAGCAGCCTTAACAGGGACTCTGGAAACACCATATATTTT
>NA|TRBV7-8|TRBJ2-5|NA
CASSQTLGAGQETQYF
TGTGCCAGCAGCCAAACGCTGGGGGCCGGTCAAGAGACCCAGTACTTC
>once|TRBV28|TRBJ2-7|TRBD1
CASSTRQGSYEQYF
TGTGCCAGCAGTACCCGACAGGGTTCCTACGAGCAGTACTTC
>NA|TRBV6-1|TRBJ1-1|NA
CASSLEYVGNTEAFF
TGTGCCAGCAGCCTCGAGTACGTAGGAAACACTGAAGCTTTCTTT
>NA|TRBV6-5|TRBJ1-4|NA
CASSRGWSEKLFF
TGTGCCAGCAGTCGGGGGTGGAGCGAAAAACTGTTTTTT
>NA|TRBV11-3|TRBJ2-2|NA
CASSPRPGTGELFF
TGTGCCAGCAGCCCAAGACCGGGGACCGGGGAGCTGTTTTTT
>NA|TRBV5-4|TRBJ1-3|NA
CASSLRQAGNTIYF
TGTGCCAGCAGCTTGAGGCAGGCAGGAAACACCATATATTTT
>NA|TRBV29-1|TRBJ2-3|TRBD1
CSVDPGQGTDTQYF
TGCAGCGTTGATCCGGGACAGGGCACAGATACGCAGTATTTT
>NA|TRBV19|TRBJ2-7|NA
CASSGGSYEQYF
TGTGCCAGTAGCGGGGGCTCCTACGAGCAGTACTTC